This T cell receptor beta chain came from a study of cytomegalovirus exposure and HLA in healthy donors. Points from the study as a whole: It was reported in a later analysis that an Asian-associated ancestry cluster showed fewer N-insertions than the roughly 620-donor mean.

Worth noting for this clone: What it binds is unknown.

Use of 60 Vbeta and 13 Jbeta primers characterized the PCR. Using immunoSEQ multiplex PCR, the repertoire was profiled, and TCRdb retains in-frame clones only, with some absent. The sample records 200,000 to 250,000 clones, around 80% being singletons. The V end was cut by 5 bases, the J end by 6 bases, with 25 bases between. Germline assignment: CDR1 SGHAT and CDR2 FQNNGV. CDR3 length: 17 residues. This chain connects TRBV11-2 to TRBJ1-1; D gene ambiguous. The sequencing input was PBMCs. This TCR was sampled from a woman aged 55-70 years in good health and CMV-seropositive. Written as DNA, the CDR3 is TGTGCCAGCAGCATGAACATCGGGAGGGCAGGCGGAGCTGAAGCTTTCTTT. Protein sequence: CASSMNIGRAGGAEAFF.